This section outlines one TCR beta chain sequence together with its context. Its antigen is still unknown. No clone much larger than this one lies a single base away; base qualities are absent. Library preparation used the immunoSEQ multiplex PCR assay. TCR beta CDR3 sequencing was performed on DNA from the cultured, isolated CD4+ T cells. On the study's bioinformatics: Non-productive TCR sequences were discarded, and reads were trimmed to the CDR3 region, with only CDR3s of 7 or more amino acids retained. Antigen-specific clonotypes were identified with the MANAFEST web app by comparing expansion in peptide wells against reference cultures. To count as positive, a clone had to show expansion at FDR<0.05 compared with the reference and with all other wells, an odds ratio above 5, and a frequency above 0.1% in two replicate wells. Cross-reactive clonotypes were defined as significantly expanded in SARS-CoV-2 spike wells and in at least one common cold coronavirus spike condition. Levenshtein distance calculated with the stringdist R package was used to assess CDR3 similarity, and unrooted trees were constructed with ape in R 3.6.1. TCRdb provides this immuneACCESS table in a form limited to in-frame rearrangements. Some clones are lacking; in checked studies, under half of them reflect an unresolved V gene, and why the rest are absent is not known. The V and J calls and clone size come from that table; D and trimming were worked out from the DNA. Across this sample there are more than 45,000 clones, with about 76% seen only once. In total, the top ten clones hold 10% to 15% of the sample.

These data belong to a study of vaccination effects on CD4 cells after COVID-19 (dated by TCRdb to about 2022). Looking at the study overall: In the ViraFEST assay, PBMC were stimulated with viral peptide pools, and antigen-specific CD4+ T cell clonotypes were then identified by expansion using TCR sequencing. Each participant got two doses of an mRNA SARS-CoV-2 vaccine, either BNT162b2 or mRNA-1273. The full study included ten to eleven COVID-19 convalescent patients and a few SARS-CoV-2-naive healthy vaccine recipients. Over 1.5 million PBMC per well were cultured with approximately 10 ug/ml peptides in IMDM containing roughly 5% human AB serum, around 10 IU/ml IL-2 and gentamicin. SARS-CoV-2 spike-specific CD4+ TCR repertoires were compared before and after mRNA vaccination in COVID-19 convalescent patients and in infection-naive vaccine recipients. The Oncomine TCR Beta short-read assay on an Illumina iSeq 100 was used to sequence cultures from other donors in the study. In a couple of convalescent patients, pre-vaccine samples were collected 16 days and one week ahead of the first dose, 142 and 148 days after COVID-19 diagnosis. The paper as a whole reports these results and caveats: The study was limited by a small number of convalescent patients, and early post-infection timepoints were lacking. In convalescent patients, the post-vaccine spike-reactive repertoire consisted mainly of new vaccine-induced clones, largely distinct from infection-induced clones. At late post-vaccination timepoints, both infection-induced and vaccine-induced clones showed marked clonal contraction, consistent with waning T cell responses.

After approximately eleven days of culture, CD4+ T cells were isolated with the EasySep CD4+ T cell isolation kit. Convalescent patients had PCR-confirmed SARS-CoV-2 infection between March and December 2020, before Alpha, Beta and Delta variants emerged in the United States. On days 3 and 7, half of the culture medium was replaced with fresh IL-2-containing medium. Each peptide stimulation condition was cultured in triplicate wells unless otherwise noted. Using Ficoll-Paque Plus gradient centrifugation, PBMC were separated from whole blood and then either used fresh or cryopreserved at -140C. The QIAamp micro DNA kit was used to extract genomic DNA from the cultured CD4+ T cells. From the cysteine up to the phenylalanine, the CDR3 has a length of 16 residues. Only the CDR3 portion is preserved as DNA: 48 bases, with reading frame beginning at the first base. Per the germline V gene (reference sequence), MNHEY is the CDR1 and SMNVEV is the CDR2. V lost 2 bases and J lost 6 bases; the stretch between them is 19 bases long.

Sequenced material: CD4+ T cells from PBMCs cultured without peptide, taken before COVID-19 vaccination. The sequence is built from TRBV27 and TRBJ2-5, with no confidently assigned D gene. The clonotype was recovered from a human donor who had a prior SARS-CoV-2 infection. The CDR3 region reads CASSLRFITGRKTQYF. The base sequence is TGTGCCAGCAGTTTAAGGTTCATAACGGGTAGAAAGACCCAGTACTTC.